These 5 T cell receptor beta chains were all obtained from the same sample, sequenced in a study of blood T cell repertoires in COVID-19. Using immunoSEQ multiplex PCR, the repertoire was profiled, and TCRdb retains in-frame clones only, with some absent. The sample includes roughly 60,000 clones, 80% to 95% of them seen just once. The sample taken for sequencing was peripheral blood. The source of these receptors is an elderly woman with active COVID-19.

In its sample, this clone was seen once. The chain is built from TRBV6-6 and TRBJ1-1; D is perhaps TRBD1 (6 bases). CDR1 and CDR2 (germline): MNHNY, SVGAGI (reference sequence). CDR3 length equals 14 residues. V lost 6 bases to trimming and J lost 0 bases, with 11 bases between them. This CDR3 is CASSFTGMNTEAFF. In DNA, the CDR3 is TGTGCCAGCAGCTTTACAGGGATGAACACTGAAGCTTTCTTT.

This clone has just one count. The V gene is TRBV7-9, the J gene TRBJ2-3; 13 nucleotides align to TRBD2. V was pared by 4 bases and J by 6 bases, with 7 bases of the junction left unmatched. The CDR3 sequence is 16 residues long. CDR1 is SEHNR, CDR2 FQNEAQ, per germline (reference sequence). The CDR3: CASSWTSGGITDTQYF. Written as DNA, the CDR3 is TGTGCCAGCAGCTGGACTAGCGGGGGTATCACGGATACGCAGTATTTT.

The V call is TRBV5-1, the J call TRBJ2-1; TRBD1 aligns across 8 bases. CDR1 is SGHRS and CDR2 is YFSETQ in the germline V gene. With 3 bases clipped from V and 0 bases from J, the junction kept 5 bases outside the gene matches. This CDR3 has 16 residues. The CDR3 spells CASSYTGTGSYNEQFF. The CDR3 DNA reads TGCGCCAGCAGCTACACCGGGACAGGCTCCTACAATGAGCAGTTCTTC.

The V and J genes are TRBV6-5 and TRBJ2-5; D remains ambiguous. The CDR3 spans 13 residues. Germline CDR1 reads MNHEY; CDR2 reads SVGAGI. V was cut by 8 bases and J by 3 bases, with 13 bases left in between. The CDR3 loop reads CASHLQVEETQYF. The CDR3 nucleotides are TGTGCCAGCCATTTGCAGGTGGAAGAGACCCAGTACTTC.

The V call is TRBV12-3 or TRBV12-4, the J call TRBJ1-2; maybe TRBD1 (6 bases). CDR3 size: 13 residues. V lost 1 base, J lost 12 bases, and 15 bases lay in between. The DNA of the CDR3 is TGTGCCAGCAGTTTAGGTGAGCATCAGGGGAACACCTTC. This sequence encodes CASSLGEHQGNTF.